These 31 T cell receptor beta chains were sequenced from one sample in a study of T-cell reconstitution after alpha-beta-depleted transplantation in children. Preparation of the TCRbeta library was carried out with unique molecular identifiers. Each CDR3 protein gets one entry after TCRdb re-called the PCR reads with MiXCR. Here the sample spans fewer than 1 million distinct CDR3 sequences, roughly 15% being singletons. This sample comprised PBMCs, mostly from graft donor cells, obtained 360 days after TCRalphabeta/CD19-depleted stem cell transplant. All receptors derive from a male patient between 10 and 17 years old who had a stem cell transplant for acute lymphoblastic leukemia, so the T cells may come from the graft donor.

This clonotype has only a few counts. The chain joins TRBV28 to TRBJ2-7, with 8 bases matching TRBD2. The CDR3 runs 11 residues. CDR1 and CDR2 from the germline V gene are MDHEN and SYDVKM. V was pared by 10 bases and J by 9 bases, with 8 bases of the junction left unmatched. CDR3 residues: CATLSGRAQYF. The DNA of the CDR3 is TGTGCCACCCTAAGCGGGAGAGCGCAGTACTTC.

This chain joins TRBV6-1 and TRBJ1-1; 8 bases map to TRBD1. The CDR3 covers 14 residues. After removal of 2 bases from V and 5 bases from J, the junction contained 4 bases not matched to a gene. In germline, CDR1 is MNHNS, CDR2 SASEGT. In nucleotides, the CDR3 is TGTGCCAGCAGTGAACTGACAGGGGAAACTGAAGCTTTCTTT. Its translation: CASSELTGETEAFF.

This clonotype was counted only a few times. In DNA, the CDR3 is TGTGCCAGCAGCGACGGCAATCTTCTCAGGATCTCAAGGGAGACCCAGTACTTC. Translating gives CASSDGNLLRISRETQYF. V is TRBV27 and J is TRBJ2-5; no clear D. V lost 6 bases, J lost 5 bases, and 28 bases lay in between. Germline V gene data show CDR1 as MNHEY and CDR2 as SMNVEV (reference sequence). The CDR3 is 18 residues long.

This clonotype has a handful of counts. V usage is TRBV20-1 and J usage is TRBJ2-4; 7 nucleotides match TRBD1. This CDR3 has 14 residues. Germline V CDR1 and CDR2: DFQATT, SNEGSKA (reference sequence). Losses at the gene ends were 6 bases for V and 1 base for J; bases not matched to a gene: 6. CDR3 sequence: CSAIDRAAKNIQYF. The CDR3 DNA reads as TGCAGTGCCATCGACAGGGCGGCCAAAAACATTCAGTACTTC.

This clonotype was detected a few times. This chain uses TRBV2 with TRBJ2-5, with D perhaps assigned TRBD1 or TRBD2 (5 bases each). There are 15 residues in the CDR3. Trimming shortened V by 2 bases and J by 1 base, and 11 bases separated the two germline ends. Germline lookup yields CDR1 SNHLY and CDR2 FYNNEI. The CDR3 here is CASSEIRDGQETQYF. In nucleotides, the CDR3 is TGTGCCAGCAGTGAAATTCGGGACGGCCAAGAGACCCAGTACTTC.

In its sample, this clonotype was seen many times. J is TRBJ2-3 and V is TRBV5-5, with D uncertain. The CDR3 totals 15 residues. Between the trimmed V and J ends, which lost 0 bases and 2 bases, there was a span of 10 bases. The germline gives CDR1 SGHKS, CDR2 YYEKEE (reference sequence). CDR3: CASSLGHPSTDTQYF. CDR3 bases: TGTGCCAGCAGCTTGGGACATCCATCCACAGATACGCAGTATTTT.

The J gene is TRBJ2-1, the V gene TRBV2, with a weak D call TRBD2 (6 bases). Trimming cost V 5 bases and J 5 bases, with 19 bases left between them. CDR1 and CDR2 from the germline V gene are SNHLY and FYNNEI. The CDR3 contains 16 residues. The CDR3 DNA reads as TGTGCCAGCAGTCCTAAGGTGTGGGGGGAAAACAATGAGCAGTTCTTC. Translated, it gives CASSPKVWGENNEQFF.

This clonotype was counted between two and nine times. This sequence joins TRBV5-5 and TRBJ2-3, with TRBD2 identical over 11 bases. The CDR3 length is 15 residues. CDR1 is SGHKS and CDR2 is YYEKEE in the germline V gene (reference sequence). With V trimmed by 4 bases and J by 4 bases, 5 bases remained unmatched. The CDR3 region is CASSKLAGVPDTQYF. CDR3 nucleotide sequence: TGTGCCAGCAGCAAACTAGCGGGAGTCCCAGATACGCAGTATTTT.

The chain links TRBV29-1 to TRBJ1-2, with TRBD1 identical over 7 bases. The CDR3 has 17 residues. V was clipped by 0 bases and J by 6 bases; unmatched bases: 16. Germline values: CDR1 SQVTM, CDR2 ANQGSEA. The CDR3 DNA follows: TGCAGCGTTGAAGATCAGGATTACAGGGGCTTACTGGATGGCTACACCTTC. This codes for CSVEDQDYRGLLDGYTF.

This clonotype has just a few counts. This chain uses TRBV29-1 with TRBJ2-3, with D possibly TRBD1 on 6 matching bases. Germline V gene lookup returns CDR1 SQVTM and CDR2 ANQGSEA. Trimming shortened V by 6 bases and J by 1 base, and 11 bases separated the two germline ends. This CDR3 has 13 residues. CDR3 sequence (DNA): TGCAGCGTCACGGGACACCGCACAGATACGCAGTATTTT. It is translated as CSVTGHRTDTQYF.

The V call is TRBV7-3, the J call TRBJ2-1; D might be TRBD1 (5 bases). V was pared by 2 bases and J by 5 bases, with 10 bases between. The length of the CDR3 is 14 residues. Germline V gene lookup returns CDR1 SGHTA and CDR2 FQGTGA. As DNA, the CDR3 is TGTGCCAGCAGCTTAGGACATTCTAACAATGAGCAGTTCTTC. Its protein is CASSLGHSNNEQFF. Full variable domain (outside the CDR3, taken from reference TRBV7-3 and TRBJ2-1): GAGVSQTPSNKVTEKGKYVELRCDPISGHTALYWYRQSLGQGPEFLIYFQGTGAADDSGLPNDRFFAVRPEGSVSTLKIQRTERGDSAVYLCASSLGHSNNEQFFGPGTRLTVL.

The chain recombines TRBV20-1 with TRBJ2-2, with 8 positions matching TRBD1. The CDR3 has 15 residues. The V segment lost 2 bases and the J segment 4 bases; nucleotides outside the gene matches: 6. Germline V gives CDR1 DFQATT, CDR2 SNEGSKA (reference sequence). CDR3 sequence: CSARKTGAGTGELFF. In DNA form, the CDR3 reads TGCAGTGCTAGAAAGACAGGGGCGGGCACCGGGGAGCTGTTTTTT.

The chain combines TRBV18 with TRBJ2-7; TRBD2 matches 7 bases. This CDR3 region has 15 residues. Unmatched junction bases numbered 6, after V lost 0 bases and J lost 4 bases. CDR1 KGHSH and CDR2 LQKENI come from the germline V gene. DNA of the CDR3: TGTGCCAGCTCACCACCGTGGAGGGAGGGATACGAGCAGTACTTC. Its protein product is CASSPPWREGYEQYF.

The chain links TRBV18 to TRBJ2-7; 11 bases align to TRBD2. Germline V gene sequence: CDR1 KGHSH, CDR2 LQKENI. CDR3 size: 14 residues. V trimming: 1 base; J trimming: 7 bases; junction bases outside the gene matches: 3. This CDR3 is CASSPRLAGLEQYF. DNA of the CDR3: TGTGCCAGCTCACCACGACTAGCGGGACTTGAGCAGTACTTC.

This clonotype was observed a few times. The chain couples TRBV5-1 to TRBJ2-5; 9 nucleotides align to TRBD2. The junction had 3 bases not matched to a gene; V was cut back by 4 bases and J by 2 bases. This CDR3 spans 14 amino acids. Germline CDR1 SGHRS, CDR2 YFSETQ. The CDR3 protein is CASSPGLAQETQYF. The CDR3 nucleotides read TGCGCCAGCAGCCCGGGACTAGCTCAAGAGACCCAGTACTTC.

The chain links TRBV10-3 to TRBJ2-7; 13 bases match TRBD2. Trimming removed 7 bases from V and 5 bases from J; junction bases left unmatched: 8. Germline V CDR1 and CDR2: ENHRY, SYGVKD. The CDR3 is made up of 15 amino acids. CDR3 region: CAITPLAGGPHEQYF. The CDR3 DNA reads as TGTGCCATCACCCCACTAGCGGGAGGGCCCCACGAGCAGTACTTC.

This clonotype has only a few counts. The rearrangement joins TRBV20-1 to TRBJ2-1; D gene ambiguous. V lost 7 bases and J lost 0, with 13 bases in between. The germline gives CDR1 DFQATT, CDR2 SNEGSKA (reference sequence). The CDR3 is 14 residues long. CDR3 sequence reads: CSVDDRSSYNEQFF. CDR3 nucleotide sequence: TGCAGTGTTGACGACCGAAGCTCCTACAATGAGCAGTTCTTC.

This clonotype has just a few counts. The V gene is TRBV19, the J gene TRBJ2-1, with D perhaps TRBD2 (6 bases). Germline loops: CDR1 LNHDA, CDR2 SQIVND (reference sequence). Deletions cut 3 bases from V and 8 bases from J, with 11 bases between. The CDR3 is 13 residues long. CDR3 residues: CASSITSIHEQFF. The CDR3 DNA follows: TGTGCCAGTAGTATCACTAGCATCCATGAGCAGTTCTTC.

DNA for the CDR3: TGTGCCAGCAGCCCCCGGGGGAGAGAGACCCAGTACTTC. Its protein product is CASSPRGRETQYF. J is TRBJ2-5 and V is TRBV7-9, with D perhaps matching TRBD2 (6 bases). Per the germline V gene, CDR1 is SEHNR and CDR2 is FQNEAQ (reference sequence). The V gene lost 5 bases and the J gene lost 4 bases, with 11 bases spanning the gap. CDR3 length: 13 amino acids.

This chain connects TRBV6-1 to TRBJ2-5; 7 bases fit TRBD1. The CDR3 has 13 amino acids. From germline, CDR1 is MNHNS and CDR2 SASEGT. V shed 4 bases, J shed 7 bases, and the junction held 6 bases outside the gene matches. The CDR3 is CASSVTGAATQYF. The CDR3 nucleotides are TGTGCCAGCAGTGTTACAGGGGCAGCGACCCAGTACTTC.

This clonotype was seen a handful of times. The J gene is TRBJ2-4, the V gene TRBV2, with D tentatively TRBD1 or TRBD2 (5 bases each). Trimming removed 6 bases from V and 12 bases from J, with 18 bases in between. The CDR3 is made up of 13 amino acids. Germline assignment: CDR1 SNHLY and CDR2 FYNNEI. The CDR3 reads CASRGRGPVNQYF. In DNA form, the CDR3 reads TGTGCCAGCAGGGGACGGGGACCGGTTAATCAGTACTTC.

This clonotype has only one observation. V usage is TRBV14 and J usage is TRBJ2-7, with TRBD2 as a possible D gene (6 bases). The CDR3 runs 18 residues. Trimming shortened V by 2 bases and J by 0 bases, and 20 bases separated the two germline ends. Germline loops: CDR1 SGHDN, CDR2 FVKESK. This CDR3 is CASSQPMGKRASSYEQYF. For the CDR3, the DNA is TGTGCCAGCAGCCAACCAATGGGGAAGCGGGCCAGCTCCTACGAGCAGTACTTC.

This clonotype has just a few counts. This rearrangement joins TRBV5-1 to TRBJ2-1; no clear D gene. Germline assignment: CDR1 SGHRS and CDR2 YFSETQ. V dropped 2 bases and J dropped 8 bases, with 20 bases sitting between them. CDR3 length: 16 amino acids. This CDR3 is CASSFDGPQMGYEQFF. CDR3 nucleotide sequence: TGCGCCAGCAGCTTCGACGGGCCCCAAATGGGATATGAGCAGTTCTTC.

The chain recombines TRBV9 with TRBJ2-1; 8 bases fit TRBD2. In germline, CDR1 is SGDLS, CDR2 YYNGEE. The CDR3 totals 15 residues. V lost 4 bases to trimming and J lost 0 bases; unmatched junction nucleotides: 3. The CDR3 region has the DNA TGTGCCAGCAGCCCAGCGGGAGACTCCTACAATGAGCAGTTCTTC. It encodes CASSPAGDSYNEQFF.

In this sample, this clonotype turned up many times. The chain couples TRBV18 to TRBJ2-2; D is ambiguous. The germline V and J ends were trimmed by 8 bases and 0 bases, with 4 bases remaining between them. This CDR3 is 12 amino acids long. Germline-derived CDR1 and CDR2 are KGHSH and LQKENI. CDR3 bases: TGTGCCAGCAGCACGAACACCGGGGAGCTGTTTTTT. It is translated as CASSTNTGELFF. The whole variable domain, remainder taken from reference TRBV18 and TRBJ2-2, is NAGVMQNPRHLVRRRGQEARLRCSPMKGHSHVYWYRQLPEEGLKFMVYLQKENIIDESGMPKERFSAEFPKEGPSILRIQQVVRGDSAAYFCASSTNTGELFFGEGSRLTVL.

There are a few counts of this clonotype. The J gene is TRBJ2-2, the V gene TRBV20-1; 7 bases map to TRBD1. This CDR3 contains 16 residues. Germline V gene lookup returns CDR1 DFQATT and CDR2 SNEGSKA (reference sequence). Germline trimming cut 4 bases from V and 1 base from J; bases unmatched to any gene: 9. CDR3 nucleotides: TGCAGTGCTACCGACAGGGACGGGTGGAACACCGGGGAGCTGTTTTTT. It translates to CSATDRDGWNTGELFF.

This clonotype has just a few counts. The genes are TRBV12-3 or TRBV12-4 and TRBJ2-3; no firm D call. With 0 bases removed from V and 4 bases from J, the gap between germline ends came to 8 bases. CDR3 length equals 14 residues. Here the CDR3 reads CASSLALLSDTQYF. The CDR3 nucleotides read TGTGCCAGCAGTTTAGCGCTTCTCTCAGATACGCAGTATTTT.

In its sample, this clonotype was seen a few times. This chain joins TRBV12-3 or TRBV12-4 and TRBJ1-5; D possibly corresponds to TRBD1 (6 bases). Between the trimmed V and J ends, which lost 5 bases and 1 base, there was a span of 12 bases. The CDR3 has 15 residues. CDR3 sequence (DNA): TGTGCCAGCAGTGCATTCAGGGGAAGCAATCAGCCCCAGCATTTT. Translated: CASSAFRGSNQPQHF.

This clonotype was seen a single time. J is TRBJ1-1 and V is TRBV2, with D hard to call. This CDR3 has 10 amino acids. V was trimmed by 8 bases and J by 7 bases, leaving 8 bases between them. Germline CDR1 is SNHLY and CDR2 is FYNNEI. CDR3 nucleotides: TGTGCCAGCCGTTACAGTGAAGCTTTCTTT. It codes for CASRYSEAFF.

The J gene is TRBJ2-4, the V gene TRBV7-9, with D perhaps TRBD2 (5 bases). Germline CDR1 SEHNR, CDR2 FQNEAQ (reference sequence). This CDR3 contains 16 residues. Trimming stripped 4 bases from V and 1 base from J, with 14 bases between. In DNA form, the CDR3 reads TGTGCCAGCAGCTCCGGGGTTTTGGGGGCCAAAAACATTCAGTACTTC. Residues: CASSSGVLGAKNIQYF.

J is TRBJ2-1 and V is TRBV7-9, with no clear D. V was clipped by 2 bases and J by 10 bases, with 9 bases between them. This CDR3 region has 12 residues. Germline V gives CDR1 SEHNR, CDR2 FQNEAQ (reference sequence). The CDR3 DNA is TGTGCCAGCAGCTTACCCAGAGTGGAGCAGTTCTTC. As protein: CASSLPRVEQFF. The complete variable domain, with remaining parts taken from reference TRBV7-9 and TRBJ2-1, reads DTGVSQNPRHKITKRGQNVTFRCDPISEHNRLYWYRQTLGQGPEFLTYFQNEAQLEKSRLLSDRFSAERPKGSFSTLEIQRTEQGDSAMYLCASSLPRVEQFFGPGTRLTVL.